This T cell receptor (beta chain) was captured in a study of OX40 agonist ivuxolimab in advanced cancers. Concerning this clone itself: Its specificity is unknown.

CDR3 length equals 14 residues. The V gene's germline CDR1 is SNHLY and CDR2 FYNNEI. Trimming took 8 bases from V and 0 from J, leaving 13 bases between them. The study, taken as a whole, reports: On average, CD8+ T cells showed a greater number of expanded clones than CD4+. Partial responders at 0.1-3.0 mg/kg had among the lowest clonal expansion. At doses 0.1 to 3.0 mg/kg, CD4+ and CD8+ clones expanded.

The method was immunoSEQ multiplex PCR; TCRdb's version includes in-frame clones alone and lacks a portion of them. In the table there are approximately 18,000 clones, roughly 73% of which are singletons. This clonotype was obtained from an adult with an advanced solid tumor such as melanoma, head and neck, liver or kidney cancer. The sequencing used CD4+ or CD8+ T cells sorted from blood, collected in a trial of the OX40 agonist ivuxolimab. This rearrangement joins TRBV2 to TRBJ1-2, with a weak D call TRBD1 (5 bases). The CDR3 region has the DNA TGTGCCAGCCACCCGGGGGGAGCTAACTATGGCTACACCTTC. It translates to CASHPGGANYGYTF.